The 21 T cell receptor beta chains below come from one sample, sequenced in a study of human T cells and chemical hapten exposure. The sample's time point: patch test 1, 2 weeks after DPC sensitization. Treatment defined: therapeutic diphenylcyclopropenone sensitization with weekly scalp DPC. TCRdb re-called the RACE reads with MiXCR, one entry per CDR3 protein. The sample lists about 120,000 distinct CDR3 sequences, roughly an eighth occurring once. The sequencing here drew on whole blood, taken in connection with sensitization to the hapten diphenylcyclopropenone (DPC). These receptors all come from a man younger than 30 with alopecia areata. Some clones in this sample may be carry-over from other donors' samples.

This clonotype turned up a few times. V is TRBV6-5 and J is TRBJ2-2, with D unresolved. Germline V lookup: CDR1 MNHEY, CDR2 SVGAGI. V lost 2 bases to trimming and J lost 4 bases, with 11 bases between them. CDR3 size: 15 residues. The CDR3 reads CASSYHSGSTGELFF. CDR3 nucleotides: TGTGCCAGCAGTTACCACAGTGGGTCCACCGGGGAGCTGTTTTTT.

In DNA, the CDR3 is TGCGCCGCAGCTCCGCCACCCTCGTCCGGTAAAGGCAATGAGCAGTTCTTC. Translated: CAAAPPPSSGKGNEQFF. The chain recombines TRBV23-1 with TRBJ2-1; no clear D. TRBV23-1 is marked as an open reading frame, function uncertain. The length of the CDR3 is 17 residues. V lost 11 bases and J 6 bases, leaving 29 bases between the germline ends.

This clonotype appeared a few times. The chain uses TRBV20-1 and TRBJ2-2; 8 bases fit TRBD2. The V segment lost 0 bases and the J segment 6 bases; nucleotides outside the gene matches: 12. CDR1 DFQATT and CDR2 SNEGSKA come from the germline V gene (reference sequence). The length of the CDR3 is 17 residues. CDR3 region: CSARDTRGGAIAGELFF. CDR3 bases: TGCAGTGCTAGAGATACCCGGGGGGGAGCTATCGCCGGGGAGCTGTTTTTT.

CDR3 in amino acids: CATSRRQANEKLFF. The DNA for the CDR3 is TGTGCCACCAGCCGGAGACAGGCCAATGAAAAACTGTTTTTT. V usage is TRBV15 and J usage is TRBJ1-4; tentative D call: TRBD1 (6 bases). This CDR3 contains 14 residues. With 5 bases removed from V and 5 bases from J, the gap between germline ends came to 12 bases. Germline V CDR1 and CDR2: LNHNV, YYDKDF (reference sequence).

This clonotype showed up many times. The rearrangement links TRBV4-1 to TRBJ2-7; D may match TRBD1 or TRBD2 (5 bases each). Trimming pared 4 bases from V and 9 bases from J, leaving 16 bases between. Germline assignment: CDR1 MGHRA and CDR2 YSYEKL. The CDR3 is made up of 13 amino acids. As DNA, the CDR3 is TGCGCCAGCAGCCTCGGTAGGGACCCCGGGCAGTACTTC. This encodes CASSLGRDPGQYF.

The rearrangement joins TRBV6-1 to TRBJ2-7, with 7 bases lining up with TRBD1. CDR1 is MNHNS, CDR2 SASEGT, per germline. Unmatched junction bases numbered 6, after V lost 1 base and J lost 3 bases. CDR3 length: 15 amino acids. The CDR3 bases are TGTGCCAGCAGTGAAGGCGTAACAGGGGTCTACGAGCAGTACGTC. Its translation is CASSEGVTGVYEQYV.

This chain joins TRBV5-4 and TRBJ2-2; the match to TRBD1 covers 8 bases. The ends lost 4 bases at V and 1 base at J; junction bases unmatched: 3. Germline V gene data show CDR1 as SGHNT and CDR2 as YYREEE (reference sequence). The CDR3 runs to 15 residues. The CDR3 nucleotides read TGTGCCAGCAGCCAGGACAGGGTGAACACCGGGGAGCTGTTTTTT. Translated, it gives CASSQDRVNTGELFF.

This clonotype was detected only a few times. The chain couples TRBV9 to TRBJ1-5; weak D call: TRBD1 (5 bases). From germline, CDR1 is SGDLS and CDR2 YYNGEE. This CDR3 is built from 13 residues. V was clipped by 2 bases and J by 7 bases, with 10 bases between them. The CDR3 region has the DNA TGTGCCAGCAGCGTGTGGGACGACCAGCCCCAGCATTTT. Translation gives CASSVWDDQPQHF.

This clonotype was seen many times. The rearrangement uses TRBV7-9 and TRBJ2-5, with 8 bases matching TRBD1. Trimming cost V 5 bases and J 9 bases; bases outside gene matches: 14. The CDR3 spans 15 residues. The germline V gene encodes CDR1 SEHNR and CDR2 FQNEAQ (reference sequence). CDR3 sequence reads: CASSTMDRVYGAQYF. The CDR3 nucleotides are TGTGCCAGCAGCACGATGGACAGGGTCTACGGGGCCCAGTACTTC.

Many counts were recorded for this clonotype. The chain has TRBV6-2 or TRBV6-3 and TRBJ2-7; TRBD2 is a possible D gene (6 bases). Per germline, CDR1 MNHEY and CDR2 SVGEGT. The CDR3 extends over 15 amino acids. Trimming took off 2 bases at V and 6 bases at J, with 17 bases between the two ends. CDR3 sequence: CASSYPGTGASEQYF. The CDR3 DNA is TGTGCCAGCAGTTACCCCGGGACTGGGGCCTCCGAGCAGTACTTC.

This chain uses TRBV4-3 with TRBJ2-7; a possible D gene is TRBD1 (6 bases). Trimming took 3 bases from V and 1 from J, leaving 13 bases between them. There are 15 residues in the CDR3. Per germline, CDR1 LGHNA and CDR2 YSLEER. For the CDR3, the DNA is TGCGCCAGCAGCCACAGTTCCGGGACATCCTACGAGCAGTACTTC. It translates to CASSHSSGTSYEQYF.

V usage is TRBV3-1 and J usage is TRBJ2-7; 11 bases are a match to TRBD2. With 3 bases clipped from V and 5 bases from J, the junction kept 6 bases outside the gene matches. This CDR3 contains 15 residues. Germline V lookup: CDR1 LGHDT, CDR2 YNNKEL (reference sequence). CDR3 sequence (DNA): TGTGCCAGCAGCCACCGCGGACTAGCGGGTGACGAGCAGTACTTC. It translates to CASSHRGLAGDEQYF.

This chain joins TRBV27 and TRBJ1-5; D may be TRBD1 (6 bases). The CDR3 is made up of 16 amino acids. Germline V gene data show CDR1 as MNHEY and CDR2 as SMNVEV (reference sequence). The germline V and J ends were trimmed by 5 bases and 5 bases, with 19 bases remaining between them. CDR3 DNA sequence: TGTGCCAGCAGTCCTTCCAGGGGCCGCCGTGATCAGCCCCAGCATTTT. Amino acids: CASSPSRGRRDQPQHF.

The chain employs TRBV7-2 and TRBJ1-5; D unresolved. Trimming pared 5 bases from V and 2 bases from J, leaving 10 bases between. Germline CDR1 is SGHTA and CDR2 is FQGNSA. This CDR3 is 14 amino acids long. CDR3 sequence (DNA): TGTGCCAGCAGCGCCCTGGCTGGCAATCAGCCCCAGCATTTT. Translation gives CASSALAGNQPQHF. Complete variable domain (other parts from reference TRBV7-2 and TRBJ1-5): GAGVSQSPSNKVTEKGKDVELRCDPISGHTALYWYRQSLGQGLEFLIYFQGNSAPDKSGLPSDRFSAERTGGSVSTLTIQRTQQEDSAVYLCASSALAGNQPQHFGDGTRLSIL.

The V gene is TRBV7-9, the J gene TRBJ1-1; D ambiguous. V was trimmed by 2 bases and J by 4 bases, leaving 5 bases between them. CDR3 size: 12 residues. Germline loops: CDR1 SEHNR, CDR2 FQNEAQ (reference sequence). The CDR3 here is CASSLSSTEAFF. The CDR3, as DNA: TGTGCCAGCAGCTTATCCTCCACTGAAGCTTTCTTT.

The chain is built from TRBV20-1 and TRBJ2-5; D gene uncertain. V was cut by 0 bases and J by 7 bases, with 9 bases left in between. This CDR3 comprises 12 residues. The germline V gene has CDR1 DFQATT and CDR2 SNEGSKA (reference sequence). The CDR3 DNA is TGCAGTGCTAGAGATGGGCTCGGGACCCAGTACTTC. This gives the protein CSARDGLGTQYF.

This chain joins TRBV11-2 and TRBJ2-3; no clear D gene. Germline CDR1 is SGHAT and CDR2 is FQNNGV. Trimming took 3 bases from V and 8 from J, leaving 6 bases between them. The CDR3 runs to 11 residues. The CDR3 DNA reads TGTGCCAGCAGCTTCAGAGGTACGCAGTATTTT. It translates to CASSFRGTQYF.

The rearrangement uses TRBV7-3 and TRBJ1-3; 7 nucleotides match TRBD1. The CDR3 totals 15 residues. The V and J ends lost 5 bases and 3 bases, in that order; junction bases with no gene match: 7. Germline V gene lookup returns CDR1 SGHTA and CDR2 FQGTGA. The CDR3 DNA sequence: TGTGCCAGCAGCCTTAGGGGGCTGGATGGAAACACCATATATTTT. It codes for CASSLRGLDGNTIYF.

The table lists this clonotype with a few counts. The CDR3 region is CASSPLAESTDTQYF. CDR3 bases: TGTGCCAGCTCACCCCTAGCGGAAAGCACAGATACGCAGTATTTT. The rearrangement uses TRBV18 and TRBJ2-3; 7 bases are shared with TRBD2. The J segment lost 0 bases and the V segment lost 3 bases, leaving 3 bases of the junction unmatched. CDR1 KGHSH and CDR2 LQKENI come from the germline V gene. This CDR3 has 15 residues. The whole variable domain, filled in from reference TRBV18 and TRBJ2-3, reads NAGVMQNPRHLVRRRGQEARLRCSPMKGHSHVYWYRQLPEEGLKFMVYLQKENIIDESGMPKERFSAEFPKEGPSILRIQQVVRGDSAAYFCASSPLAESTDTQYFGPGTRLTVL.

The sample holds many counts of this clonotype. The chain couples TRBV25-1 to TRBJ2-4, with TRBD1 matching 7 bases. The CDR3 extends over 14 amino acids. V shed 4 bases and J 6 bases; nucleotides not matched to a gene: 6. Germline V CDR1 and CDR2: MGHDK, SYGVNS. In DNA, the CDR3 is TGTGCCAGCAGTGGGCAGGACAGGAGAAACATTCAGTACTTC. This translates into CASSGQDRRNIQYF.

The table lists this clonotype with many counts. The gene calls are TRBV5-1 and TRBJ2-7, with 10 bases lining up with TRBD2. V was clipped by 5 bases and J by 12 bases; unmatched bases: 8. The CDR3 is 12 residues long. Germline lookup yields CDR1 SGHRS and CDR2 YFSETQ. The CDR3 DNA sequence: TGCGCCAGCAGATCTACTAGCGGGGAGGGGTACTTC. This gives the protein CASRSTSGEGYF.